Listed here are 3 T cell receptor beta chains from one sample, sequenced in a study of T-cell memory formation after mild COVID-19. TCRdb ran MiXCR on the 5' RACE reads and lists one entry per CDR3 protein. The table has some 150,000 distinct CDR3 sequences, 11% to 15% seen once. Sequencing used PBMCs or a T cell subset sorted from them (not recorded which). The receptors were gathered from an adult woman who had mild COVID-19 (a few samples of this study predate the infection). Cell type and time point are not known.

This clonotype has at least ten counts. CDR3 amino acids: CASSWWTSVAYEQYF. CDR3 DNA: TGCGCCAGCAGCTGGTGGACTAGCGTTGCCTACGAGCAGTACTTC. J is TRBJ2-7 and V is TRBV5-1, with 9 bases fitting TRBD2. Germline loops: CDR1 SGHRS, CDR2 YFSETQ. There are 15 residues in the CDR3. The junction had 6 bases not matched to a gene; V was cut back by 3 bases and J by 2 bases.

The chain uses TRBV2 and TRBJ2-3; D remains ambiguous. In germline, CDR1 is SNHLY, CDR2 FYNNEI. CDR3 length: 17 amino acids. V lost 5 bases and J 0 bases, leaving 18 bases between the germline ends. CDR3 nucleotide sequence: TGTGCCAGCAGTCCCCCCGCCTTCGAGGCTAGCACAGATACGCAGTATTTT. This encodes CASSPPAFEASTDTQYF.

This clonotype has a handful of counts. J is TRBJ2-4 and V is TRBV29-1, with D uncertain. This CDR3 has 10 residues. The V end was cut by 4 bases, the J end by 5 bases, with 3 bases between. CDR1 SQVTM and CDR2 ANQGSEA come from the germline V gene. The CDR3 DNA reads as TGCAGCGTTGTAGAAAACATTCAGTACTTC. Its translation is CSVVENIQYF. The full variable domain, in which reference TRBV29-1 and TRBJ2-4 provide the parts outside the CDR3, is SAVISQKPSRDICQRGTSLTIQCQVDSQVTMMFWYRQQPGQSLTLIATANQGSEATYESGFVIDKFPISRPNLTFSTLTVSNMSPEDSSIYLCSVVENIQYFGAGTRLSVL.